This T cell receptor (beta chain) came from a study of T cell changes during pregnancy in multiple sclerosis. Produced via immunoSEQ multiplex PCR; TCRdb's table is partial and in-frame only. The sample includes some 36,000 clones, about 90% of them seen just once. The CDR3 length is 17 residues. V trimming: 4 bases; J trimming: 8 bases; junction bases outside the gene matches: 14. Germline V gene lookup returns CDR1 SGHTA and CDR2 FQGNSA. This clone was seen only once. Sequenced material: CD4+ T cells from peripheral blood mononuclear cells, taken in the second trimester of pregnancy. The chain employs TRBV7-2 and TRBJ1-2; 12 nucleotides agree with TRBD1. The TCR was taken from a female donor in good health, enrolled as a control in a pregnancy study. The CDR3 DNA follows: TGTGCCAGCAGCTCCTACTCCGGGACAGGGGGCGCGGGGGGCTACACCTTC. Its translation is CASSSYSGTGGAGGYTF.